This TCR beta chain was documented in a study of blood T cell repertoires in COVID-19. Study background: Collection of acute and convalescent COVID-19 samples took place in the United States, Italy and Spain. T cells, B-cell-depleted T cells, or PBMCs supplied cDNA or gDNA.

Germline-derived CDR1 and CDR2 are SEHNR and FQNEAQ (reference sequence). This CDR3 is 15 amino acids long. With V trimmed by 6 bases and J by 6 bases, 7 bases remained unmatched. Original analysis: Estimates of nucleated cell counts were drawn from the amplification of reference gene primers. TCRdb's table, derived via immunoSEQ multiplex PCR, lists solely in-frame clones and lacks some. V, J and clone size derive from that table, while D and trimming were established from the DNA sequence. The data hold roughly 78,000 clones, with approximately 86% observed a single time. The TCR originated in a man aged 45-65 years with acute or convalescent COVID-19. The chain uses TRBV7-9 and TRBJ2-3; 12 positions match TRBD2. The specimen was peripheral blood. The CDR3 DNA follows: TGTGCCAGCAGTTCAAGACTAGCGGGGGACGATACGCAGTATTTT. Its translation is CASSSRLAGDDTQYF.